This T cell receptor (beta chain) was identified during a study of blood T cells in healthy people across ages. This clonotype occurred a few times. Combining a sample-barcoded 5' primer with a J-beta primer mix, a second PCR ran for roughly 7 to 11 cycles. TCRdb ran MiXCR on the 5' RACE reads and lists one entry per CDR3 protein. This sample has 1,500,000 or so distinct CDR3 sequences, with almost 60% found just once. Staff drew around 10 milliliters of peripheral blood from each donor. Total RNA extraction produced at least 5.5 micrograms (per sample) for the study. CDR1 is MNHEY and CDR2 is SMNVEV in the germline V gene (reference sequence). The CDR3 runs to 17 residues. V trimming: 2 bases; J trimming: 6 bases; junction bases outside the gene matches: 13.

This rearrangement joins TRBV27 to TRBJ2-1; 7 bases align to TRBD1. The specimen was blood. This TCR was recovered from a man aged 18 to 30 in good health. The CDR3 DNA follows: TGTGCCAGCAGTTTACTCGGACAGGCTCTACCACGCAATGAGCAGTTCTTC. The encoded protein is CASSLLGQALPRNEQFF.